A selection of T cell receptor beta chains follows, all from one sample in a study of Graves' ophthalmopathy and Graves' hyperthyroidism. TCRdb passed the multiplex PCR reads through MiXCR, listing each CDR3 protein once. This table holds about 210,000 distinct CDR3 sequences, approximately 29% found once. The sequencing sample was made of peripheral blood. Every receptor here comes from a man in his forties or fifties with Graves' ophthalmopathy. The CDR3 runs from the conserved cysteine through the conserved F or W. The order of the fields is J gene, D gene, clone size, V gene, CDR3 protein, CDR3 DNA. A D gene is named only where the DNA matches it firmly. The size field is filled for only some rows; it gives once, few, many or a size class.

J gene: TRBJ2-2
D gene: -
clone size: -
V gene: TRBV19
CDR3 protein: CASSISGTRSTGELFF
CDR3 DNA: TGTGCCAGTAGTATATCGGGTACCAGGTCGACCGGGGAGCTGTTTTTT

J gene: TRBJ2-7
D gene: -
clone size: -
V gene: TRBV28
CDR3 protein: CASSLIHGIRYEQYF
CDR3 DNA: TGTGCCAGCAGCCTCATCCACGGGATCCGATACGAGCAGTACTTC

J gene: TRBJ2-5
D gene: TRBD1
clone size: once
V gene: TRBV6-1
CDR3 protein: CASSFMGQPQETQYF
CDR3 DNA: TGTGCCAGCAGCTTTATGGGACAGCCACAAGAGACCCAGTACTTC

J gene: TRBJ1-2
D gene: -
clone size: many
V gene: TRBV24-1
CDR3 protein: CATSETGSNYGYTF
CDR3 DNA: TGTGCCACCAGTGAAACAGGGTCTAACTATGGCTACACCTTC

J gene: TRBJ1-1
D gene: -
clone size: many
V gene: TRBV27
CDR3 protein: CASSSSTNTEAFF
CDR3 DNA: TGTGCCAGCAGTTCGTCCACGAACACTGAAGCTTTCTTT

J gene: TRBJ2-2
D gene: -
clone size: many
V gene: TRBV6-2/TRBV6-3
CDR3 protein: CASRRTETNTGELFF
CDR3 DNA: TGTGCCAGCAGGCGGACAGAAACGAACACCGGGGAGCTGTTTTTT

J gene: TRBJ1-2
D gene: -
clone size: few
V gene: TRBV6-1
CDR3 protein: CASSHGRNYGYTF
CDR3 DNA: TGTGCCAGCAGCCATGGACGAAACTATGGCTACACCTTC

J gene: TRBJ1-5
D gene: -
clone size: -
V gene: TRBV6-1
CDR3 protein: CASSPNTSNQPQHF
CDR3 DNA: TGTGCCAGCAGCCCCAACACAAGCAATCAGCCCCAGCATTTT

J gene: TRBJ2-4
D gene: -
clone size: many
V gene: TRBV4-3
CDR3 protein: CASSQDRKTRGMGNIQYF
CDR3 DNA: TGCGCCAGCAGCCAAGATCGGAAGACGAGAGGAATGGGAAACATTCAGTACTTC

J gene: TRBJ2-7
D gene: TRBD2
clone size: many
V gene: TRBV6-5
CDR3 protein: CASSYHGLATRGEQYF
CDR3 DNA: TGTGCCAGCAGTTACCATGGACTAGCCACACGGGGCGAGCAGTACTTC

J gene: TRBJ1-2
D gene: -
clone size: many
V gene: TRBV6-2/TRBV6-3
CDR3 protein: CASRRTVGYGYTF
CDR3 DNA: TGTGCCAGCAGACGGACGGTTGGCTATGGCTACACCTTC

J gene: TRBJ2-7
D gene: -
clone size: -
V gene: TRBV12-5
CDR3 protein: CASGPRESSYEQYF
CDR3 DNA: TGTGCTAGTGGTCCCAGGGAAAGCTCCTACGAGCAGTACTTC

J gene: TRBJ2-5
D gene: -
clone size: many
V gene: TRBV10-3
CDR3 protein: CAISEPTLQETQYF
CDR3 DNA: TGTGCCATCAGTGAGCCGACACTCCAAGAGACCCAGTACTTC

J gene: TRBJ1-1
D gene: -
clone size: many
V gene: TRBV2
CDR3 protein: CASSLPGRITEAFF
CDR3 DNA: TGTGCCAGCAGTCTCCCCGGGCGGATTACTGAAGCTTTCTTT

J gene: TRBJ2-7
D gene: -
clone size: many
V gene: TRBV20-1
CDR3 protein: CSARQGLAYEQYF
CDR3 DNA: TGCAGTGCTAGACAGGGCTTAGCCTACGAGCAGTACTTC

J gene: TRBJ2-7
D gene: -
clone size: many
V gene: TRBV11-2
CDR3 protein: CASSLPSEQYF
CDR3 DNA: TGTGCCAGCAGCTTACCCTCCGAGCAGTACTTC

J gene: TRBJ1-2
D gene: -
clone size: -
V gene: TRBV27
CDR3 protein: CASSPYSDCGYTF
CDR3 DNA: TGTGCCAGCAGCCCCTATTCGGACTGTGGCTACACCTTC

J gene: TRBJ1-3
D gene: -
clone size: many
V gene: TRBV28
CDR3 protein: CASSPDGYSGNTIYF
CDR3 DNA: TGTGCCAGCAGTCCGGACGGTTACTCTGGAAACACCATATATTTT

J gene: TRBJ2-7
D gene: -
clone size: many
V gene: TRBV5-5
CDR3 protein: CASSLVGAGMDEQYF
CDR3 DNA: TGTGCCAGCAGCTTGGTTGGGGCGGGCATGGACGAGCAGTACTTC

J gene: TRBJ1-1
D gene: TRBD1
clone size: many
V gene: TRBV2
CDR3 protein: CASSRQGASEAFF
CDR3 DNA: TGTGCCAGCAGTAGACAGGGGGCCAGCGAAGCTTTCTTT

J gene: TRBJ1-1
D gene: -
clone size: many
V gene: TRBV11-2
CDR3 protein: CASSKHENTEAFF
CDR3 DNA: TGTGCCAGCAGCAAACATGAGAACACTGAAGCTTTCTTT

J gene: TRBJ2-2
D gene: -
clone size: -
V gene: TRBV5-1
CDR3 protein: CASSFTGIANTGELFF
CDR3 DNA: TGCGCCAGCAGCTTTACAGGGATTGCGAACACCGGGGAGCTGTTTTTT